The 21 T cell receptor beta chains presented below share a single source sample, sequenced in a study of shared T cell receptors in the human thymus. This table comes from immunoSEQ multiplex PCR, and its TCRdb copy is limited to in-frame clones, with some not included. The table records hundreds of thousands of clones, around 82% of them present only once. In addition, the sample was reused for a study of human thymus T cells.

The sample was thymocytes. These receptor sequences come from a boy under three years old with a congenital heart defect.

The sample holds a few counts of this clone. This CDR3 is also generated by other DNA sequences in the sample. The V and J genes are TRBV4-2 and TRBJ2-7; 10 bases match TRBD2. The germline V gene encodes CDR1 LGHNA and CDR2 YNFKEQ. V shed 0 bases, J shed 1 base, and the junction held 0 bases outside the gene matches. The CDR3 is made up of 15 amino acids. The CDR3 coding sequence is TGTGCCAGCAGCCAAGAACTAGCGGGATCCTACGAGCAGTACTTC. Protein: CASSQELAGSYEQYF.

The V call is TRBV13, the J call TRBJ1-2; D unclear. V lost 2 bases and J lost 0, with 13 bases in between. CDR1 is PRHDT, CDR2 FYEKMQ, per germline (reference sequence). The CDR3 is made up of 16 amino acids. The DNA of the CDR3 is TGTGCCAGCAGCTTACCAAAACTGAGAGCTAACTATGGCTACACCTTC. Translating it yields CASSLPKLRANYGYTF.

The rearrangement uses TRBV20-1 and TRBJ2-7; maybe TRBD2 (5 bases). Germline lookup yields CDR1 DFQATT and CDR2 SNEGSKA (reference sequence). The V gene lost 5 bases and the J gene lost 6 bases, with 11 bases spanning the gap. This CDR3 spans 11 amino acids. The DNA of the CDR3 is TGCAGTGCTCTCCGACTAAGCGAGCAGTACTTC. It encodes CSALRLSEQYF.

The CDR3 nucleotides are TGTGCCAGCAGCTTAGAAGGGGATGAGCAGTTCTTC. Its translation: CASSLEGDEQFF. The chain joins TRBV7-2 to TRBJ2-1; possibly TRBD1 for D (5 bases). Germline V gene sequence: CDR1 SGHTA, CDR2 FQGNSA. Between the trimmed V and J ends, which lost 1 base and 8 bases, there was a span of 6 bases. This CDR3 comprises 12 residues.

The rearrangement links TRBV27 to TRBJ1-2; perhaps TRBD1 as D (6 bases). The CDR3 is 21 amino acids. Trimming took 3 bases from V and 3 from J, leaving 32 bases between them. Germline V lookup: CDR1 MNHEY, CDR2 SMNVEV (reference sequence). The CDR3 DNA follows: TGTGCCAGCAGTTTCTCACCCCCCCCTCCAGGGGCAGGGAGGGGGGACTATGGCTACACCTTC. Translating gives CASSFSPPPPGAGRGDYGYTF.

The chain uses TRBV7-9 and TRBJ2-7; 10 nucleotides align to TRBD2. CDR1 is SEHNR and CDR2 is FQNEAQ in the germline V gene (reference sequence). The CDR3 consists of 15 residues. The junction had 6 bases not matched to a gene; V was cut back by 3 bases and J by 4 bases. CDR3 residues: CASSFGTSVKYEQYF. The CDR3 bases are TGTGCCAGCAGCTTCGGGACTAGCGTTAAATACGAGCAGTACTTC.

The V and J genes are TRBV4-2 and TRBJ2-7; 8 bases agree with TRBD1. Germline CDR1 reads LGHNA; CDR2 reads YNFKEQ. V lost 0 bases to trimming and J lost 0 bases; unmatched junction nucleotides: 4. This CDR3 has 16 amino acids. The CDR3 coding sequence is TGTGCCAGCAGCCAAGATACAGGGGGGAGCTCCTACGAGCAGTACTTC. This codes for CASSQDTGGSSYEQYF.

This clone was counted only a few times. The V and J genes are TRBV6-5 and TRBJ2-7; 7 bases are a match to TRBD2. Trimming at V came to 4 bases and at J to 3 bases, leaving 3 bases not matched to a gene. Germline values: CDR1 MNHEY, CDR2 SVGAGI. CDR3 length equals 13 residues. CDR3 loop: CASSLAGDYEQYF. CDR3 nucleotide sequence: TGTGCCAGCAGTTTGGCGGGGGACTACGAGCAGTACTTC.

This chain connects TRBV5-4 to TRBJ1-2; D is ambiguous. Trimming removed 10 bases at V and 0 bases at J, with 16 bases between. Germline V gives CDR1 SGHNT, CDR2 YYREEE (reference sequence). The CDR3 extends over 14 amino acids. CDR3 residues: CAGRNSLTNYGYTF. CDR3 nucleotide sequence: TGTGCCGGCCGTAACAGCTTAACTAACTATGGCTACACCTTC.

The V gene is TRBV5-1, the J gene TRBJ2-1; D is undetermined. The CDR3 sequence is 16 residues long. V lost 1 base and J lost 0, with 11 bases in between. Germline CDR1 and CDR2: SGHRS and YFSETQ. The CDR3 loop is CASSLFRADSYNEQFF. CDR3 bases: TGCGCCAGCAGCTTGTTCCGTGCGGACTCCTACAATGAGCAGTTCTTC.

This clone was counted a few times. The gene calls are TRBV4-1 and TRBJ2-7; D unclear. The V gene's germline CDR1 is MGHRA and CDR2 YSYEKL. Trimming took 3 bases from V and 7 from J, leaving 16 bases between them. The CDR3 is 14 amino acids. The CDR3 reads CASSHRPNVREQYF. Written as DNA, the CDR3 is TGCGCCAGCAGCCACCGACCCAACGTGAGGGAGCAGTACTTC.

This rearrangement joins TRBV15 to TRBJ2-7; D possibly corresponds to TRBD1 (6 bases). The CDR3 is made up of 14 amino acids. CDR1 is LNHNV and CDR2 is YYDKDF in the germline V gene (reference sequence). V lost 5 bases, J lost 2 bases, and 13 bases lay in between. The CDR3 sequence is CATSGRGQTYEQYF. The DNA of the CDR3 is TGTGCCACCAGCGGGCGAGGACAGACCTACGAGCAGTACTTC.

This rearrangement joins TRBV9 to TRBJ1-1; 7 nucleotides agree with TRBD1. CDR3 length: 16 residues. The V gene's germline CDR1 is SGDLS and CDR2 YYNGEE. J gave up 0 bases and V 2 bases, and 7 bases lay outside the gene matches. The CDR3 nucleotides are TGTGCCAGCAGCGTCCGGGACAGTACCATGAACACTGAAGCTTTCTTT. Translated: CASSVRDSTMNTEAFF.

V and J are TRBV25-1 and TRBJ2-7; D may be TRBD2 (6 bases). Germline V gene data show CDR1 as MGHDK and CDR2 as SYGVNS. The CDR3 is 12 amino acids. Deletions cut 10 bases from V and 4 bases from J, with 14 bases between. CDR3 protein: CATGGITYEQYF. Written as DNA, the CDR3 is TGTGCCACCGGGGGAATAACTTACGAGCAGTACTTC.

V usage is TRBV7-6 and J usage is TRBJ2-6; D is uncertain. CDR1 and CDR2 (germline): SGHVS, FNYEAQ. The CDR3 has 14 amino acids. The V end lost 5 bases, the J end lost 0 bases, and 5 bases lay between the germline ends. The chain's CDR3 is CASSLNSGANVLTF. The CDR3 nucleotides read TGTGCCAGCAGCCTTAACTCTGGGGCCAACGTCCTGACTTTC.

The chain carries TRBV25-1 and TRBJ1-4, with D hard to call. CDR1 is MGHDK and CDR2 is SYGVNS in the germline V gene. V was trimmed by 5 bases and J by 7 bases, leaving 8 bases between them. The CDR3 extends over 12 amino acids. CDR3 residues: CASSSTGEKLFF. The CDR3 nucleotides are TGTGCCAGCAGTTCCACGGGTGAAAAACTGTTTTTT.

The V gene is TRBV29-1, the J gene TRBJ2-5, with TRBD2 as a possible D gene (6 bases). Germline V gene lookup returns CDR1 SQVTM and CDR2 ANQGSEA. V lost 4 bases and J 7 bases, leaving 13 bases between the germline ends. The CDR3 is made up of 12 amino acids. The CDR3, as DNA: TGCAGCGTTGTTGCGGGAAGGGGGACCCAGTACTTC. Residues: CSVVAGRGTQYF.

This clone was recorded only once. CDR3 bases: TGTGCCAGCAGCCGTGACTCTAGATTCTCCTACGAGCAGTACTTC. The encoded protein is CASSRDSRFSYEQYF. The chain employs TRBV6-5 and TRBJ2-7; D gene ambiguous. Germline CDR1 reads MNHEY; CDR2 reads SVGAGI. V was trimmed by 6 bases and J by 0 bases, leaving 15 bases between them. This CDR3 contains 15 residues.

V usage is TRBV2 and J usage is TRBJ2-3; 8 bases match TRBD1. The trim removed 4 bases at V and 4 bases at J, leaving 4 bases unmatched. This CDR3 has 14 amino acids. Per the germline V gene, CDR1 is SNHLY and CDR2 is FYNNEI. CDR3 coding DNA: TGTGCCAGCAGTGGGCAGGGGGCCCCAGATACGCAGTATTTT. It translates to CASSGQGAPDTQYF.

There are a few counts of this clone. This rearrangement joins TRBV11-1 to TRBJ2-1; 14 bases fit TRBD2. CDR1 is SGHAT and CDR2 is FQDESV in the germline V gene (reference sequence). J lost 10 bases, V lost 4 bases, and 3 bases had no gene match. CDR3 length: 14 amino acids. As DNA, the CDR3 is TGTGCCAGCAGCTGGACTAGCGGGAGGCCCGAGCAGTTCTTC. It codes for CASSWTSGRPEQFF.

The chain carries TRBV12-5 and TRBJ2-7; TRBD1 is a possible D gene (6 bases). The CDR3 covers 14 residues. Germline-derived CDR1 and CDR2 are LGHNT and FRNRAP. V shed 5 bases and J shed 3 bases, with 14 bases lying between them. CDR3 region: CASGTGQDFYEQYF. The CDR3 DNA sequence: TGTGCTAGTGGTACGGGACAAGACTTCTACGAGCAGTACTTC.